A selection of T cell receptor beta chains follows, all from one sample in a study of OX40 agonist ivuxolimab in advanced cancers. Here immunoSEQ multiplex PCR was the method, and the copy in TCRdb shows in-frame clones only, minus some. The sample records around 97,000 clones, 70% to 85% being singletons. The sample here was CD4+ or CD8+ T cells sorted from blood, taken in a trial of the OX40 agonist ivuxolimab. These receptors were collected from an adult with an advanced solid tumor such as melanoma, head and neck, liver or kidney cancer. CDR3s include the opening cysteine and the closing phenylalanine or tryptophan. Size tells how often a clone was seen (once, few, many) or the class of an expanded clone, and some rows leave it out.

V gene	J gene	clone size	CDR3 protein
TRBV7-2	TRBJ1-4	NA	CASSFGTVGEKLFF
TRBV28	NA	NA	CASSWAYEQYF
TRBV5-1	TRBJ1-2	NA	CASSFPEGYGYTF
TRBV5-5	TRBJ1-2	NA	CASSLDTGPGYTF
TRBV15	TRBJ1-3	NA	CATSRDLGRGAYAGNTIYF
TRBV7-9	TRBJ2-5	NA	CASSPREETQYF
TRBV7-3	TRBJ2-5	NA	CASSLTTGGETQYF
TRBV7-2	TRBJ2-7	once	CASSLDYSYEQYF
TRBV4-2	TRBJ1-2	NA	CASSPGQIYGYTF
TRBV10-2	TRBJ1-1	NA	CASSAGNTEAFF
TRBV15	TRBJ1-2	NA	CATSRERVWGYTF
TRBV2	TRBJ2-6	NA	CASTPWGSSSGANVLTF
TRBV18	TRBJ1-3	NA	CASSPGAGNTIYF
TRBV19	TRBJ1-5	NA	CASSSTYRQGRFQPQHF
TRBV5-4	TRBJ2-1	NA	CASSLQITPLFLNEQFF
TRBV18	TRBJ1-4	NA	CASSPGPEKLFF
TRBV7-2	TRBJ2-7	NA	CASSLKGELLAWYF
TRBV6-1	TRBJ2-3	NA	CASSGAATRTDTQYF
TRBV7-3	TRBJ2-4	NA	CASSRQGGQVAKNIQYF
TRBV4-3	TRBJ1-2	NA	CASSQEGQPNYGYTF
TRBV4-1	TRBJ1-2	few	CASSQDQGPGGYGYTF
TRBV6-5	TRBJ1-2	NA	CASTGQGFGYTF
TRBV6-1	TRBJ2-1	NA	CASSEQRVSYNEQFF
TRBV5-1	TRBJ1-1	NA	CASSLGGVDEAFF
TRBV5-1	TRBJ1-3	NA	CASSLEGSGNTIYF
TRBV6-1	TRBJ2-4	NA	CASSSGYIQYF
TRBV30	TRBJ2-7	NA	CAWARSSSYEQYF